A selection of T cell receptor beta chains follows, all from one sample in a study of high-grade serous ovarian cancer treatment subgroups. Profiled with immunoSEQ multiplex PCR; TCRdb holds only in-frame clones, not every one. The sample contains thousands of clones, roughly four fifths of which appear only once. The sequenced sample consisted of tumor tissue. The receptor source for this set is a human donor with high-grade serous ovarian cancer. CDR3s leave out the opening cysteine and the closing phenylalanine or tryptophan.

J	V	CDR3
TRBJ1-3	TRBV7-8	ASSLVPGPDLSGNTIY
TRBJ2-3	TRBV19	ASRLRGAGRGDTQY
TRBJ2-3	TRBV6-1	ASSERYGWVAGYTDTQY
TRBJ1-6	TRBV14	ASSQATGTPLH
TRBJ2-1	TRBV5-6	ASSFLTPALNEQF
TRBJ1-4	TRBV10-2	ASSPVDLGEKLF
TRBJ2-7	TRBV5-6	ASPNYEQY
TRBJ2-2	TRBV5-5	ASSLGWGRDYTGELF
TRBJ1-2	TRBV7-3	ASSLTYPPGDEGYT
TRBJ1-6	TRBV7-8	ASSLVQGINSPLH
TRBJ2-2	TRBV15	ATSRDLVTGELF
TRBJ1-1	TRBV11-2	ASSFTGETEAF
TRBJ2-1	TRBV11-3	ASSLVGRYNEQF
TRBJ2-6	TRBV19	ASQGIHFSGANVLT
TRBJ1-4	TRBV6-9	ASSYSFRGEKLF
TRBJ2-1	TRBV6-5	ASSLRGGNEQF
TRBJ2-7	TRBV2	ASSQGGQGYEQY
TRBJ2-5	TRBV9	ASSVMASGGIETQY
TRBJ1-4	TRBV10-2	ASRGGYAEKLF
TRBJ1-6	TRBV6-1	ASSLPGQVKSPLH
TRBJ1-4	TRBV7-9	ASSPSLNEKLF
TRBJ2-4	TRBV11-2	ASSEMKGYDLAKNIQY
TRBJ1-1	TRBV27	ASSRGRIAVNTEAF
TRBJ2-5	TRBV7-2	ASGTDPIETQY
TRBJ2-2	TRBV5-1	ASSLQGRLDTGELF
TRBJ2-5	TRBV7-3	ASSFGRGSGRQETQY
TRBJ2-7	TRBV19	ASSVRSGTTSYEQY
TRBJ2-5	TRBV7-7	ASSRGSFQETQY
TRBJ1-2	TRBV30	AWRLSGQPISYT
TRBJ2-5	TRBV5-5	ASSLVAGGSGTQY
TRBJ2-1	TRBV4-1	ASGEENEQF
TRBJ1-3	TRBV2	ASSELGYGNTIY
TRBJ2-5	TRBV7-9	ASSPPLREETQY
TRBJ2-1	TRBV6-4	ASTPDRWSYNEQF
TRBJ2-7	TRBV6-6	ASSYGDRGSYEQY
TRBJ2-1	TRBV20-1	SAFRLGEQF
TRBJ1-2	TRBV6-1	ASYLGQEYGYT